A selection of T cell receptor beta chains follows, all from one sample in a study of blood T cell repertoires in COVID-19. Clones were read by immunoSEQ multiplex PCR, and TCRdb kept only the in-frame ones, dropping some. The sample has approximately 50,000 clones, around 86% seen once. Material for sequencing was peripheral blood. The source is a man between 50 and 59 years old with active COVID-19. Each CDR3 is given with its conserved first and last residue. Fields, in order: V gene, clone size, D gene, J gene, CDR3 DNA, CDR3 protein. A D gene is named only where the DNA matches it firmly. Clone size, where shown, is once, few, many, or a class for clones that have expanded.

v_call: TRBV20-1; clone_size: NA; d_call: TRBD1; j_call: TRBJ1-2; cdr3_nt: TGCAGTGGCAGGGGGGCCTATGGCTACACCTTC; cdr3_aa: CSGRGAYGYTF
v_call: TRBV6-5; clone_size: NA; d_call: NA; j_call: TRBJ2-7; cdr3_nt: TGTGCCAGCAGTTACGGGTCAGGAGGGCAGTACTTC; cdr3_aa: CASSYGSGGQYF
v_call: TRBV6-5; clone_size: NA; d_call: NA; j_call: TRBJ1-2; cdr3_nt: TGTGCCAGCAGAACGAACGAGGAATACTATGGCTACACCTTC; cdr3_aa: CASRTNEEYYGYTF
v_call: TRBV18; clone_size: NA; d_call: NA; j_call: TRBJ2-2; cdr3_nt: TGTGCCAGCTCACCACAAGCGGCCACCGGGGAGCTGTTTTTT; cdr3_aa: CASSPQAATGELFF
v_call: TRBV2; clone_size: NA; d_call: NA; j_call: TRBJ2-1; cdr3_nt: TGTGCCAGCAGCATAAGCGCCGCGGAGCAGTTCTTC; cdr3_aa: CASSISAAEQFF
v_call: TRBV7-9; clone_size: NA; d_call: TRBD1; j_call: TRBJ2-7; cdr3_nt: TGTGCCAGCAGCCCATCGGGACAGCACCTACGAGGGCAGTACTTC; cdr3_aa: CASSPSGQHLRGQYF
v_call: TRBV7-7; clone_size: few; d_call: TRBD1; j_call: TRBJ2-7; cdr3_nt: TGTGCTAGCAGCTTAGGCCCCGGGACAGCCTACGAGCAGTACTTC; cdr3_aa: CASSLGPGTAYEQYF
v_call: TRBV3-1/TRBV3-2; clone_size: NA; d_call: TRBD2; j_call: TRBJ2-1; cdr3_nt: TGTGCCAGCAGCCTTAGCGGGGTCCCCCCTAAGGAGCAGTTCTTC; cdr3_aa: CASSLSGVPPKEQFF
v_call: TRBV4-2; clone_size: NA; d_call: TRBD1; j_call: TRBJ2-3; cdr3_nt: TGTGCCAGCACCGTGGGACAGGGGCTCACAGATACGCAGTATTTT; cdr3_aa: CASTVGQGLTDTQYF
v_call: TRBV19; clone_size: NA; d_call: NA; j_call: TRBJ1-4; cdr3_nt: TGTGCCAGTAGCGAACGGGGGGTTGCTAATGAAAAACTGTTTTTT; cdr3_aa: CASSERGVANEKLFF
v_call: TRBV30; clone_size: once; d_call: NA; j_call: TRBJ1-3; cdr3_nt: TGTGCCTGGAGTGTGGGCAGTTCCGCTGGAAACACCATATATTTT; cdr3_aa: CAWSVGSSAGNTIYF
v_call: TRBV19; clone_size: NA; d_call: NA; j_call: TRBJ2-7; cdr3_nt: TGTGCCAGTAGTCCAACAGTGACCTACGAGCAGTACTTC; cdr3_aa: CASSPTVTYEQYF
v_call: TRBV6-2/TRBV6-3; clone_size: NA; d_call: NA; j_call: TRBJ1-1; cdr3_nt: TGTGCCAGCAGCATCGCTAGAATGACTGAAGCTTTCTTT; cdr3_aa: CASSIARMTEAFF
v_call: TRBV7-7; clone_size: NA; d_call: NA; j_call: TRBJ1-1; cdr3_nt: TGTGCTAGCAGTTATACGGACAGCACTGAAGCTTTCTTT; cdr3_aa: CASSYTDSTEAFF
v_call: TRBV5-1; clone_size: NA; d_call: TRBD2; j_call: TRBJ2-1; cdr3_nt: TGCGCCAGCAGTCAATCGCCGCGGGGGACTGGCTACAATGAGCAGTTCTTC; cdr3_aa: CASSQSPRGTGYNEQFF
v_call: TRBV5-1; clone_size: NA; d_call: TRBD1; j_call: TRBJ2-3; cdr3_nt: TGCGCCAGCAGCTCGTCCAGGGGGCGAGATACGCAGTATTTT; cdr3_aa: CASSSSRGRDTQYF
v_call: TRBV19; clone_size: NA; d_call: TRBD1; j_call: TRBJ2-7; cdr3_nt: TGTGCCAGCGCGACAGGGGCATCCTACGAGCAGTACTTC; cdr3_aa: CASATGASYEQYF
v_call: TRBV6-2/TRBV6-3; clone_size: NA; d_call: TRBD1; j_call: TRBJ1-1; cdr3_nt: TGTGCCAGCAGTACCCGGACAGGGCGAGCGATTGAAGCTTTCTTT; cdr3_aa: CASSTRTGRAIEAFF
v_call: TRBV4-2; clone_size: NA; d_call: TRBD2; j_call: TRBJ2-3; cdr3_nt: TGTGCCAGCAGCCAAGATATGGTGATAGCGGGCGCCCTTAGTACGCAGTATTTT; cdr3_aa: CASSQDMVIAGALSTQYF
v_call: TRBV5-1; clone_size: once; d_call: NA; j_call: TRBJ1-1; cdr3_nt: TGCGCCAGCAGCTTGGCCGTCGGGGACACTGAAGCTTTCTTT; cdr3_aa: CASSLAVGDTEAFF